These 30 T cell receptor beta chains came from one sample sequenced in a study of OX40 agonist ivuxolimab in advanced cancers. Measured with immunoSEQ multiplex PCR; TCRdb has only the in-frame clones, and not every one. In the table there are tens of thousands of clones, 90% to 95% of which are singletons. The starting material was CD4+ or CD8+ T cells sorted from blood, obtained in a trial of the OX40 agonist ivuxolimab. The source is an adult with an advanced solid tumor such as melanoma, head and neck, liver or kidney cancer.

The CDR3 DNA sequence: TGTGCCAGCAGCTTAGATTTGGCTATCCCCTACGAGCAGTACTTC. Protein sequence: CASSLDLAIPYEQYF. This chain uses TRBV11-2 with TRBJ2-7; D unclear. The germline V and J ends were trimmed by 0 bases and 2 bases, with 11 bases remaining between them. The germline V gene has CDR1 SGHAT and CDR2 FQNNGV. There are 15 residues in the CDR3. The full variable domain, in which reference TRBV11-2 and TRBJ2-7 provide the parts outside the CDR3, is EAGVAQSPRYKIIEKRQSVAFWCNPISGHATLYWYQQILGQGPKLLIQFQNNGVVDDSQLPKDRFSAERLKGVDSTLKIQPAKLEDSAVYLCASSLDLAIPYEQYFGPGTRLTVT.

The chain combines TRBV2 with TRBJ2-3; D perhaps matches TRBD1 (6 bases). The CDR3 extends over 14 amino acids. V lost 5 bases and J lost 2, with 11 bases in between. Germline assignment: CDR1 SNHLY and CDR2 FYNNEI. CDR3 amino acids: CASSWTADTDTQYF. The CDR3 DNA sequence: TGTGCCAGCAGTTGGACAGCCGACACAGATACGCAGTATTTT.

The rearrangement joins TRBV5-1 to TRBJ2-3; 8 nucleotides line up with TRBD2. Unmatched junction bases numbered 1, after V lost 1 base and J lost 0 bases. Germline-derived CDR1 and CDR2 are SGHRS and YFSETQ. This CDR3 contains 15 residues. In DNA, the CDR3 is TGCGCCAGCAGCTTGCCTAGCGGGAGCACAGATACGCAGTATTTT. Residues: CASSLPSGSTDTQYF.

The chain couples TRBV5-1 to TRBJ2-7; D call uncertain. CDR3 length: 13 residues. Germline loops: CDR1 SGHRS, CDR2 YFSETQ. V lost 4 bases to trimming and J lost 1 base, with 9 bases between them. CDR3 sequence (DNA): TGCGCCAGCAGCCCCAGACAATCCTACGAGCAGTACTTC. Translation: CASSPRQSYEQYF.

This chain joins TRBV6-4 and TRBJ2-1; unclear D gene. Trimming removed 5 bases from V and 2 bases from J, with 13 bases in between. Germline V gives CDR1 MRHNA, CDR2 SNTAGT. The CDR3 extends over 15 amino acids. The CDR3 DNA is TGTGCCAGCAGTTATATGGCGTTTCCCTACAATGAGCAGTTCTTC. This encodes CASSYMAFPYNEQFF.

J is TRBJ2-7 and V is TRBV4-3; 9 nucleotides align to TRBD2. V was pared by 2 bases and J by 2 bases, with 10 bases of the junction left unmatched. Germline values: CDR1 LGHNA, CDR2 YSLEER. The CDR3 consists of 17 residues. The CDR3 bases are TGCGCCAGCAGCCAACGGGGGAGTAGCGGGAGAACCTACGAGCAGTACTTC. It translates to CASSQRGSSGRTYEQYF.

This rearrangement joins TRBV20-1 to TRBJ2-1; D possibly corresponds to TRBD1 (5 bases). The V end lost 5 bases, the J end lost 12 bases, and 14 bases lay between the germline ends. Germline lookup yields CDR1 DFQATT and CDR2 SNEGSKA (reference sequence). The CDR3 sequence is 11 residues long. The DNA of the CDR3 is TGCAGTGCTCTCGAGAAACAGGTGCAGTTCTTC. It codes for CSALEKQVQFF.

This clone was observed a handful of times. The chain recombines TRBV29-1 with TRBJ2-1; D ambiguous. V gave up 1 base and J gave up 6 bases, with 13 bases separating them. This CDR3 spans 14 amino acids. Germline V gene data show CDR1 as SQVTM and CDR2 as ANQGSEA. CDR3: CSVEGSVARNEQFF. CDR3 nucleotide sequence: TGCAGCGTTGAAGGGTCGGTTGCACGCAATGAGCAGTTCTTC.

The chain combines TRBV6-1 with TRBJ1-2, with D hard to call. The CDR3 is 14 residues long. Germline loops: CDR1 MNHNS, CDR2 SASEGT. Trimming took off 8 bases at V and 2 bases at J, with 15 bases between the two ends. CDR3 in DNA: TGTGCCAGCGGCGGGCGGCAGACAAACTATGGCTACACCTTC. Its translation: CASGGRQTNYGYTF.

Notes on this clone: The final CDR3 position lacks the conserved phenylalanine or tryptophan, pointing to a likely read error. It is unclear where the CDR3 begins or ends on the DNA, so no DNA is shown, and the CDR3 is as TCRdb lists it. The rearrangement uses TRBV28 and TRBJ2-7; the D call of TRBD1 is as the table states it, not checked on the DNA. From germline, CDR1 is MDHEN and CDR2 SYDVKM. The CDR3 numbers 14 amino acids, ends counted. The CDR3 here is CASSSGGSPGQGLL.

V is TRBV28 and J is TRBJ1-5; D gene uncertain. Germline loops: CDR1 MDHEN, CDR2 SYDVKM. This CDR3 is 14 amino acids long. Deletions cut 2 bases from V and 6 bases from J, with 11 bases between. The CDR3 reads CASSLVGNRQPQHF. In nucleotides, the CDR3 is TGTGCCAGCAGTTTAGTAGGTAACCGTCAGCCCCAGCATTTT.

This sequence joins TRBV7-8 and TRBJ2-7; 7 bases are a match to TRBD2. CDR3 length: 14 amino acids. CDR1 and CDR2 from the germline V gene are SGHVS and FQNEAQ. V shed 3 bases and J 7 bases; nucleotides not matched to a gene: 9. CDR3 region: CASSLASGVYEQYF. As DNA, the CDR3 is TGTGCCAGCAGCTTGGCTAGCGGAGTCTATGAGCAGTACTTC.

The V gene is TRBV9, the J gene TRBJ2-3, with 8 bases identical to TRBD1. Per germline, CDR1 SGDLS and CDR2 YYNGEE. The CDR3 has 15 amino acids. Trimming cost V 0 bases and J 6 bases; bases outside gene matches: 6. The CDR3 loop reads CASSVGQGPPDTQYF. CDR3 DNA sequence: TGTGCCAGCAGCGTAGGACAGGGGCCCCCCGATACGCAGTATTTT.

This clone was recorded only once. The chain combines TRBV11-2 with TRBJ2-7; D call uncertain. The CDR3 totals 9 residues. V was pared by 8 bases and J by 4 bases, with 3 bases between. Germline V CDR1 and CDR2: SGHAT, FQNNGV. CDR3 DNA sequence: TGTGCCAGCCTGTACGAGCAGTACTTC. It is translated as CASLYEQYF.

The chain couples TRBV7-2 to TRBJ1-4; 7 nucleotides line up with TRBD1. With 6 bases clipped from V and 5 bases from J, the junction kept 6 bases outside the gene matches. The CDR3 consists of 14 residues. The germline CDR1 and CDR2 sequences are SGHTA and FQGNSA. CDR3 sequence: CASSPGGVNEKLFF. The DNA for the CDR3 is TGTGCCAGCAGTCCAGGGGGGGTGAATGAAAAACTGTTTTTT.

In nucleotides, the CDR3 is TGTGCCAGCAAGAACACTGAAGCTTTCTTT. Amino acid sequence: CASKNTEAFF. This chain uses TRBV6-5 with TRBJ1-1; D unresolved. In germline, CDR1 is MNHEY, CDR2 SVGAGI. The CDR3 spans 10 residues. Trimming shortened V by 7 bases and J by 1 base, and 1 base separated the two germline ends.

The V and J genes are TRBV4-1 and TRBJ2-7; D is ambiguous. The germline V gene has CDR1 MGHRA and CDR2 YSYEKL. CDR3 length equals 13 residues. The germline V and J ends were trimmed by 4 bases and 4 bases, with 11 bases remaining between them. CDR3 DNA: TGCGCCAGCAGCCTTCCCCTGGGATACGAGCAGTACTTC. It yields the protein CASSLPLGYEQYF.

V is TRBV15 and J is TRBJ1-1; D uncertain. The CDR3 is made up of 17 amino acids. CDR1 is LNHNV, CDR2 YYDKDF, per germline (reference sequence). V was trimmed by 0 bases and J by 1 base, leaving 15 bases between them. This chain's CDR3 is CATSRDLGPVQNTEAFF. The CDR3 DNA sequence: TGTGCCACCAGCAGAGATCTTGGTCCTGTTCAGAACACTGAAGCTTTCTTT.

CDR3 sequence: CASSDMRRIENTIYF. The CDR3 bases are TGTGCCAGCAGTGACATGCGGCGGATTGAAAACACCATATATTTT. The chain employs TRBV25-1 and TRBJ1-3; D gene unclear. The V gene lost 3 bases and the J gene lost 6 bases, with 15 bases spanning the gap. Germline CDR1 MGHDK, CDR2 SYGVNS. The CDR3 runs to 15 residues.

The chain uses TRBV2 and TRBJ2-3; 8 bases fit TRBD2. The CDR3 has 14 amino acids. Germline CDR1 is SNHLY and CDR2 is FYNNEI. The J segment lost 5 bases and the V segment lost 7 bases, leaving 8 bases of the junction unmatched. CDR3 nucleotide sequence: TGTGCCAGCAAAGCGGGAGAAGCCATAGATACGCAGTATTTT. Translated: CASKAGEAIDTQYF. Drawing the rest from reference TRBV2 and TRBJ2-3, the complete variable domain is EPEVTQTPSHQVTQMGQEVILRCVPISNHLYFYWYRQILGQKVEFLVSFYNNEISEKSEIFDDQFSVERPDGSNFTLKIRSTKLEDSAMYFCASKAGEAIDTQYFGPGTRLTVL.

This sequence joins TRBV7-9 and TRBJ2-3; TRBD2 matches 12 bases. The ends lost 5 bases at V and 0 bases at J; junction bases unmatched: 9. This CDR3 has 18 amino acids. The V gene's germline CDR1 is SEHNR and CDR2 FQNEAQ (reference sequence). CDR3 DNA: TGTGCCAGCAGCCGCCCTCGACTAGCGGGGGCTAGCACAGATACGCAGTATTTT. Protein sequence: CASSRPRLAGASTDTQYF.

CDR3 in amino acids: CASSLARDRVDYGYTF. Here the CDR3 DNA reads TGTGCCAGCAGCTTGGCCCGGGACAGGGTGGACTATGGCTACACCTTC. The rearrangement links TRBV5-4 to TRBJ1-2, with TRBD1 matching over 9 bases. V lost 0 bases and J lost 3; bases outside the gene matches: 6. The length of the CDR3 is 16 residues. CDR1 and CDR2 (germline): SGHNT, YYREEE (reference sequence).

V and J are TRBV5-6 and TRBJ2-3, with TRBD1 matching over 11 bases. V lost 4 bases and J lost 4; bases outside the gene matches: 11. This CDR3 has 17 residues. Germline V gene lookup returns CDR1 SGHDT and CDR2 YYEEEE. CDR3 DNA sequence: TGTGCCAGCAGCATCTCCCCCGGACAGGGGGCGGCAGATACGCAGTATTTT. Its protein product is CASSISPGQGAADTQYF.

V usage is TRBV29-1 and J usage is TRBJ2-1; 9 nucleotides line up with TRBD1. The junction had 8 bases not matched to a gene; V was cut back by 6 bases and J by 2 bases. This CDR3 region has 15 residues. Germline V gene lookup returns CDR1 SQVTM and CDR2 ANQGSEA. The CDR3 is CSVVGGDRAYNEQFF. CDR3 nucleotide sequence: TGCAGCGTCGTGGGTGGGGACAGGGCCTACAATGAGCAGTTCTTC.

This chain uses TRBV5-1 with TRBJ2-1; D possibly corresponds to TRBD2 (6 bases). CDR3 size: 15 residues. V was trimmed by 4 bases and J by 5 bases, leaving 16 bases between them. Germline-derived CDR1 and CDR2 are SGHRS and YFSETQ. The CDR3 nucleotides are TGCGCCAGCAGCCCCCGGGACTGGGGGGACAATGAGCAGTTCTTC. Its protein product is CASSPRDWGDNEQFF.

The V call is TRBV30, the J call TRBJ1-6; D is unresolved. Trimming cost V 0 bases and J 0 bases, with 6 bases left between them. This CDR3 is built from 15 residues. Germline V gene lookup returns CDR1 GTSNPN and CDR2 SVGIG (reference sequence). The CDR3 reads CAWSVPSSYNSPLHF. Written as DNA, the CDR3 is TGTGCCTGGAGTGTACCGAGCTCCTATAATTCACCCCTCCACTTT.

The chain links TRBV19 to TRBJ2-7; 11 bases match TRBD2. Per the germline V gene, CDR1 is LNHDA and CDR2 is SQIVND (reference sequence). The CDR3 spans 15 residues. The ends lost 8 bases at V and 4 bases at J; junction bases unmatched: 10. This CDR3 is CASQTSGSPRYEQYF. Here the CDR3 DNA reads TGTGCCAGTCAAACTAGCGGGAGTCCTCGGTACGAGCAGTACTTC.

V is TRBV2 and J is TRBJ2-7; 8 nucleotides agree with TRBD1. The trim removed 6 bases at V and 9 bases at J, leaving 7 bases unmatched. Germline-derived CDR1 and CDR2 are SNHLY and FYNNEI. The CDR3 loop spans 12 amino acids. The CDR3 nucleotides are TGTGCCAGCAGCCAACAGGGGGTGAGGCAGTACTTC. This codes for CASSQQGVRQYF.

The chain carries TRBV9 and TRBJ2-3; TRBD2 agrees at 11 bases. Germline V CDR1 and CDR2: SGDLS, YYNGEE. Trimming cost V 4 bases and J 4 bases; bases outside gene matches: 2. CDR3 length: 14 residues. The CDR3 sequence is CASSPSGRPDTQYF. Written as DNA, the CDR3 is TGTGCCAGCAGCCCTAGCGGGAGGCCAGATACGCAGTATTTT.

The chain couples TRBV5-8 to TRBJ1-4, with D possibly matching TRBD1 (5 bases). The CDR3 sequence is 14 residues long. V was trimmed by 3 bases and J by 1 base, leaving 7 bases between them. From germline, CDR1 is SGHTS and CDR2 YDEGEE. The CDR3 reads CASSSGLTNEKLFF. The DNA for the CDR3 is TGTGCCAGCAGCTCAGGGTTAACTAATGAAAAACTGTTTTTT. The whole variable domain, remainder taken from reference TRBV5-8 and TRBJ1-4, is EAGVTQSPTHLIKTRGQQATLRCSPISGHTSVYWYQQALGLGLQFLLWYDEGEERNRGNFPPRFSGRQFPNYSSELNVNALELEDSALYLCASSSGLTNEKLFFGSGTQLSVL.